The present entry profiles one TCR beta chain with its context. The source of the sample is a study of blood T cell repertoires in COVID-19. Methods used by the authors: From reference gene primer amplification, estimates of nucleated cell counts were derived. This table comes from immunoSEQ multiplex PCR, and its TCRdb copy is limited to in-frame clones, with some not included. V and J calls and clone size are as listed in that table; D and trimming were resolved from the DNA. Found here are some 700,000 clones, 90% of them singletons; the top ten hold roughly 0.25%. Trimming pared 7 bases from V and 4 bases from J, leaving 20 bases between. CDR1 SQVTM and CDR2 ANQGSEA come from the germline V gene. The CDR3 has 14 amino acids.

Sequencing used peripheral blood. The TCR originated in a woman aged 18-35 years with acute or convalescent COVID-19. V usage is TRBV29-1 and J usage is TRBJ2-7; D possibly corresponds to TRBD2 (6 bases). Here the CDR3 reads CSALRRGDSYEQYF. The CDR3 DNA sequence: TGCAGCGCACTACGGAGAGGGGACTCTTACGAGCAGTACTTC.